These 22 T cell receptor beta chains share one sample of origin, sequenced in a study of T cells in Graves' hyperthyroidism and ophthalmopathy. Amplified TCR beta CDR3 regions derived from RNA transcripts. TCR CDR3 underwent first-round RT-PCR with the HTBI primer set. MiXCR, run by TCRdb on the multiplex PCR reads, gives a single entry per CDR3 protein. The sample shows nearly 750,000 distinct CDR3 sequences, approximately 36% of them seen only once. Sequencing was carried out using blood. Receptors originate from a woman aged 40 to 50 with Graves' hyperthyroidism.

This clonotype was detected many times. The chain couples TRBV7-9 to TRBJ1-2; a possible D gene is TRBD1 (5 bases). Germline assignment: CDR1 SEHNR and CDR2 FQNEAQ (reference sequence). This CDR3 region has 13 residues. V lost 5 bases and J lost 4, with 11 bases in between. CDR3 in DNA: TGTGCCAGCAGCGCCAGGGTTATCTATGGCTACACCTTC. Translation gives CASSARVIYGYTF.

V and J are TRBV10-2 and TRBJ1-2; maybe TRBD1 (6 bases). The CDR3 is 16 amino acids. Trimming took off 0 bases at V and 5 bases at J, with 16 bases between the two ends. Germline V CDR1 and CDR2: WSHSY, SAAADI. The CDR3 is CASSESVGGVGYGYTF. CDR3 in DNA: TGCGCCAGCAGTGAGTCGGTGGGGGGCGTCGGGTATGGCTACACCTTC.

This sequence joins TRBV11-2 and TRBJ2-7; TRBD2 aligns across 10 bases. CDR3 length: 15 amino acids. The ends lost 9 bases at V and 5 bases at J; junction bases unmatched: 13. Germline CDR1 reads SGHAT; CDR2 reads FQNNGV. This CDR3 reads CASRPGSGRGHEQYF. CDR3 DNA: TGTGCCAGTCGCCCGGGGAGCGGGAGGGGACACGAGCAGTACTTC.

This clonotype was observed a few times. The chain joins TRBV7-2 to TRBJ1-2; possibly TRBD1 for D (6 bases). Deletions cut 1 base from V and 3 bases from J, with 9 bases between. The CDR3 extends over 14 amino acids. CDR1 is SGHTA, CDR2 FQGNSA, per germline. In DNA, the CDR3 is TGTGCCAGCAGCTTAGACAGGGATGACTATGGCTACACCTTC. This translates into CASSLDRDDYGYTF.

This clonotype was observed a handful of times. The rearrangement joins TRBV10-1 to TRBJ2-3; a weak D match, TRBD1 (6 bases). Germline lookup yields CDR1 WNHNN and CDR2 SYGVQD (reference sequence). CDR3 size: 14 residues. Trimming took 5 bases from V and 4 from J, leaving 13 bases between them. CDR3 loop: CASSSDRGADTQYF. CDR3 DNA sequence: TGCGCCAGCAGTTCGGACAGAGGGGCAGATACGCAGTATTTT.

This clonotype was observed many times. This sequence joins TRBV7-2 and TRBJ1-1; no firm D call. Germline-derived CDR1 and CDR2 are SGHTA and FQGNSA. V was shortened by 7 bases and J by 0 bases, with 9 bases between the two germline ends. The CDR3 covers 13 residues. The CDR3 is CASIRPLNTEAFF. CDR3 nucleotides: TGTGCCAGCATCCGACCGCTGAACACTGAAGCTTTCTTT.

There are a few counts of this clonotype. This chain uses TRBV3-1 with TRBJ1-1; TRBD1 matches at 7 bases. Germline CDR1 reads LGHDT; CDR2 reads YNNKEL (reference sequence). There are 14 residues in the CDR3. The ends lost 4 bases at V and 5 bases at J; junction bases unmatched: 7. The CDR3 spells CASSRGTVYTEAFF. CDR3 DNA sequence: TGTGCCAGCAGCCGCGGGACAGTCTATACTGAAGCTTTCTTT.

The chain carries TRBV7-2 and TRBJ2-5; D ambiguous. Per germline, CDR1 SGHTA and CDR2 FQGNSA. The CDR3 extends over 11 amino acids. V lost 9 bases, J lost 4 bases, and 9 bases lay in between. CDR3 nucleotide sequence: TGTGCCAGTAGGGCCGCAGAGACCCAGTACTTC. Its translation: CASRAAETQYF.

The V gene is TRBV9, the J gene TRBJ2-2; possibly TRBD1 for D (5 bases). Germline V gene lookup returns CDR1 SGDLS and CDR2 YYNGEE. V lost 7 bases to trimming and J lost 7 bases, with 17 bases between them. The CDR3 sequence is 14 residues long. The chain's CDR3 is CASSPAGKGGELFF. DNA of the CDR3: TGTGCCAGCTCCCCCGCAGGGAAAGGCGGGGAGCTGTTTTTT.

With regard to this clonotype: This may be a read error: a much more frequent sequence differs by one nucleotide. Likely a read error: the CDR3 ends without its conserved phenylalanine or tryptophan. V and J are TRBV10-3 and TRBJ1-2, with TRBD1 matching over 10 bases. This CDR3 region has 14 residues. Germline CDR1 is ENHRY and CDR2 is SYGVKD. Trimming cost V 6 bases and J 10 bases; bases outside gene matches: 11. CDR3 protein: CAISPHTGQGTYTL. DNA for the CDR3: TGTGCCATCAGCCCACACACGGGACAGGGGACCTACACCCTC.

The V and J genes are TRBV2 and TRBJ1-5; 7 bases align to TRBD1. The CDR3 totals 15 residues. Germline CDR1 is SNHLY and CDR2 is FYNNEI. V lost 7 bases to trimming and J lost 0 bases; unmatched junction nucleotides: 6. The CDR3 DNA reads TGTGCCAGCACCTGGGACAGTTATAGCAATCAGCCCCAGCATTTT. Translation gives CASTWDSYSNQPQHF.

In this sample, this clonotype turned up many times. The chain has TRBV14 and TRBJ2-5; D perhaps matches TRBD1 (5 bases). Trimming removed 4 bases at V and 4 bases at J, with 13 bases between. Germline CDR1 is SGHDN and CDR2 is FVKESK. The CDR3 loop spans 14 amino acids. This chain's CDR3 is CASSREPGRETQYF. CDR3 nucleotide sequence: TGTGCCAGCAGCCGAGAACCAGGGCGAGAGACCCAGTACTTC.

A few counts support this clonotype. The chain employs TRBV14 and TRBJ1-2; TRBD1 aligns across 8 bases. Trimming at V came to 1 base and at J to 8 bases, leaving 12 bases not matched to a gene. Germline loops: CDR1 SGHDN, CDR2 FVKESK. The CDR3 is 16 residues long. For the CDR3, the DNA is TGTGCCAGCAGCCAAGTCGAGGGACAGGCCTTGGGGGGCTACACCTTC. Translation gives CASSQVEGQALGGYTF. Full variable domain (missing parts from reference TRBV14 and TRBJ1-2): EAGVTQFPSHSVIEKGQTVTLRCDPISGHDNLYWYRRVMGKEIKFLLHFVKESKQDESGMPNNRFLAERTGGTYSTLKVQPAELEDSGVYFCASSQVEGQALGGYTFGSGTRLTVV.

This rearrangement joins TRBV4-1 to TRBJ2-6; unclear D gene. Germline loops: CDR1 MGHRA, CDR2 YSYEKL. V was trimmed by 1 base and J by 4 bases, leaving 14 bases between them. This CDR3 is 17 amino acids long. CDR3 DNA: TGCGCCAGCAGCCAAGCGATAACAGCTGAAGGGGCCAACGTCCTGACTTTC. This sequence encodes CASSQAITAEGANVLTF.

The chain recombines TRBV29-1 with TRBJ2-7, with D unresolved. With 8 bases removed from V and 7 bases from J, the gap between germline ends came to 21 bases. The CDR3 totals 13 residues. Germline V gene lookup returns CDR1 SQVTM and CDR2 ANQGSEA. DNA of the CDR3: TGCAGCCAAGAAGAGCGACAAGGTCTAGAGCAGTACTTC. Translation: CSQEERQGLEQYF.

This clonotype has more than one count but fewer than ten. The genes are TRBV12-5 and TRBJ2-3; no clear D gene. The CDR3 runs to 14 residues. CDR1 and CDR2 (germline): LGHNT, FRNRAP. Trimming cost V 4 bases and J 0 bases, with 8 bases left between them. This CDR3 is CASGSRISTDTQYF. Written as DNA, the CDR3 is TGTGCTAGTGGTTCTAGGATCAGCACAGATACGCAGTATTTT.

V gene TRBV7-2 combines with J gene TRBJ2-7; 9 bases are a match to TRBD2. V gave up 6 bases and J gave up 4 bases; unmatched junction bases: 10. The length of the CDR3 is 15 residues. Germline CDR1 SGHTA, CDR2 FQGNSA. The CDR3 DNA sequence: TGTGCCAGCAGAAGGTCCGGGACTAGCTTATACGAGCAGTACTTC. Translated, it gives CASRRSGTSLYEQYF.

The chain joins TRBV7-2 to TRBJ2-7, with 9 bases that match TRBD2. Germline V CDR1 and CDR2: SGHTA, FQGNSA. The CDR3 extends over 17 amino acids. The ends lost 1 base at V and 1 base at J; junction bases unmatched: 8. The CDR3 DNA sequence: TGTGCCAGCAGCTTAGTAGGGCGGGGGGGGTTGTCCTACGAGCAGTACTTC. It encodes CASSLVGRGGLSYEQYF.

The rearrangement links TRBV2 to TRBJ1-2; 11 bases align to TRBD1. This CDR3 spans 15 amino acids. CDR1 is SNHLY and CDR2 is FYNNEI in the germline V gene. Trimming cost V 4 bases and J 5 bases; bases outside gene matches: 6. As DNA, the CDR3 is TGTGCCAGCAGTGGACTGGGACAGGGGGTGTATGGCTACACCTTC. Translated: CASSGLGQGVYGYTF.

In its sample, this clonotype was seen many times. The chain employs TRBV12-3 or TRBV12-4 and TRBJ1-2, with D tentatively TRBD1 (5 bases). V was pared by 1 base and J by 7 bases, with 7 bases between. The CDR3 length is 12 residues. The CDR3 DNA is TGTGCCAGCAGTTTAGGCAGGGCTGGCTACACCTTC. It is translated as CASSLGRAGYTF.

The chain couples TRBV2 to TRBJ1-5; 9 bases line up with TRBD1. The end of the DNA fits TRBJ2-3 better, so the J call may be wrong. CDR3 length: 12 amino acids. Germline CDR1 is SNHLY and CDR2 is FYNNEI. In DNA form, the CDR3 reads TGTGCCAGCAGGGACAGGGGCCAGACGCAGTATTTT. Translating it yields CASRDRGQTQYF.

CDR3 nucleotide sequence: TGCAGTGCTAGTGCGGACAGGGCTATCTATGGCTACACCTTC. It codes for CSASADRAIYGYTF. This chain connects TRBV20-1 to TRBJ1-2; 8 bases fit TRBD1. Germline V gene data show CDR1 as DFQATT and CDR2 as SNEGSKA (reference sequence). Trimming took 3 bases from V and 4 from J; bases not matched to a gene: 7. This CDR3 has 14 residues.